Given below is one TCR beta chain in context. One entry per CDR3 protein results from TCRdb running MiXCR on the RT-PCR reads. The profile shows 500,000 to 600,000 distinct CDR3 sequences, roughly 12% of them singletons. Germline CDR1 LGHNA, CDR2 YNFKEQ. V lost 1 base and J 0 bases, leaving 18 bases between the germline ends. This CDR3 comprises 19 residues. The data were obtained in a study of response to subunit inactivated influenza vaccine. This sample also appeared in a second study, on T cells expressing NK-cell markers. That work adds: TCR beta cDNA was made by 5'RACE template switching with UMIs. T cells sorted in several experiments were restricted to alpha-beta TCR T cells by an anti-gamma-delta TCR antibody. NKG2C+ dominant clonotypes from 5 or 6 donors made up about 1.0-8% of CD8+ T cells.

The input for sequencing was PBMCs from blood, taken on the day of vaccination. V gene TRBV4-2 combines with J gene TRBJ2-2, with a weak D call TRBD1 (5 bases). The TCR originated in a man between 50 and 59 years old who received an inactivated influenza vaccine. The CDR3 here is CASSQGGLADISNTGELFF. CDR3 DNA: TGTGCCAGCAGCCAAGGGGGTTTGGCGGACATATCGAACACCGGGGAGCTGTTTTTT.